The clone carrying this T cell receptor beta chain occurred once. This specimen belongs to a study of blood T cells in healthy people across ages. V lost 5 bases and J 5 bases, leaving 13 bases between the germline ends. This CDR3 region has 13 residues. Germline assignment: CDR1 SQVTM and CDR2 ANQGSEA. Combining a sample-barcoded 5' primer with a J-beta primer mix, a second PCR ran for 7 to 11 cycles. In TCRdb, the 5' RACE reads were re-called with MiXCR into one record per CDR3 protein. The sample holds around 900,000 distinct CDR3 sequences, around 54% seen once. The V gene is TRBV29-1, the J gene TRBJ2-1, with TRBD1 as a possible D gene (5 bases). Specimen: blood. This clonotype was sampled from a woman aged 55-69 years in good health. CDR3 bases: TGCAGCGTTTGGATAGGGGTGAACAATGAGCAGTTCTTC. It encodes CSVWIGVNNEQFF.